The next 10 T cell receptor beta chains were all read from a single sample in a study of T cell changes during pregnancy in multiple sclerosis. Sequencing was performed with immunoSEQ multiplex PCR; in TCRdb, only in-frame clones are kept and a portion is missing. The table records tens of thousands of clones, about 94% of them present only once. The source was peripheral blood, collected in the second trimester of pregnancy. Source of these receptors: a female donor in good health, enrolled as a control in a pregnancy study.

The genes are TRBV5-4 and TRBJ2-1, with D possibly TRBD2 on 6 matching bases. Trimming pared 2 bases from V and 6 bases from J, leaving 9 bases between. The germline CDR1 and CDR2 sequences are SGHNT and YYREEE (reference sequence). There are 13 residues in the CDR3. The CDR3 bases are TGTGCCAGCAGCTTTGGAGGGAGCAATGAGCAGTTCTTC. Translation gives CASSFGGSNEQFF.

The chain is built from TRBV6-1 and TRBJ2-1, with D unclear. The germline V gene has CDR1 MNHNS and CDR2 SASEGT. Trimming left V 1 base short and J 0 bases short, with 16 bases between. The CDR3 length is 18 residues. CDR3 region: CASSEGNSPGSSYNEQFF. The CDR3 DNA follows: TGTGCCAGCAGTGAAGGAAACTCTCCAGGTAGCTCCTACAATGAGCAGTTCTTC.

V usage is TRBV19 and J usage is TRBJ1-1, with TRBD1 as a possible D gene (5 bases). The CDR3 length is 13 residues. Germline V CDR1 and CDR2: LNHDA, SQIVND (reference sequence). Trimming shortened V by 3 bases and J by 1 base, and 6 bases separated the two germline ends. CDR3 amino acids: CASSIRGNTEAFF. The CDR3 DNA reads TGTGCCAGTAGTATTAGGGGGAACACTGAAGCTTTCTTT.

CDR3 DNA sequence: TGTGCCAGCAGTGGTCAGTCGGGTCCTAATGAAAAACTGTTTTTT. Translation: CASSGQSGPNEKLFF. The J gene is TRBJ1-4, the V gene TRBV2; no clear D gene. The germline V gene has CDR1 SNHLY and CDR2 FYNNEI. The CDR3 length is 15 residues. The germline V and J ends were trimmed by 4 bases and 3 bases, with 12 bases remaining between them.

The V call is TRBV6-5, the J call TRBJ1-2, with a tentative D call TRBD1 (5 bases). The germline V and J ends were trimmed by 2 bases and 4 bases, with 11 bases remaining between them. There are 14 residues in the CDR3. Germline V lookup: CDR1 MNHEY, CDR2 SVGAGI. CDR3 nucleotide sequence: TGTGCCAGCAGTTACGGACATTCGGCCTATGGCTACACCTTC. Translated: CASSYGHSAYGYTF.

This clone was detected only a few times. The chain recombines TRBV5-1 with TRBJ2-1; the D is unclear. Trimming cost V 0 bases and J 6 bases, with 10 bases left between them. Germline V gives CDR1 SGHRS, CDR2 YFSETQ. The CDR3 has 14 residues. The CDR3 DNA follows: TGCGCCAGCAGCTTGGATCGAGCGCGCAATGAGCAGTTCTTC. Amino acids: CASSLDRARNEQFF.

The chain combines TRBV5-1 with TRBJ2-2, with 9 nucleotides matching TRBD1. This CDR3 is 15 amino acids long. Trimming cost V 9 bases and J 0 bases; bases outside gene matches: 6. From germline, CDR1 is SGHRS and CDR2 YFSETQ. The CDR3 protein is CATCWDRANTGELFF. In DNA, the CDR3 is TGCGCCACCTGTTGGGACAGGGCGAACACCGGGGAGCTGTTTTTT.

Here the CDR3 DNA reads TGTGCCAGCAGACCCGGGACTAGCGAAGAGACCCAGTACTTC. Translation gives CASRPGTSEETQYF. The chain uses TRBV5-4 and TRBJ2-5; 10 bases agree with TRBD2. Germline V lookup: CDR1 SGHNT, CDR2 YYREEE (reference sequence). CDR3 length: 14 amino acids. Trimming cost V 5 bases and J 3 bases; bases outside gene matches: 4.

The gene calls are TRBV14 and TRBJ2-7; the match to TRBD1 covers 10 bases. The CDR3 contains 14 residues. V lost 4 bases, J lost 4 bases, and 4 bases stayed unmatched. Per the germline V gene, CDR1 is SGHDN and CDR2 is FVKESK. CDR3 in amino acids: CASSPPGQGYEQYF. CDR3 bases: TGTGCCAGCAGCCCCCCGGGACAGGGGTACGAGCAGTACTTC. The whole variable domain, remainder taken from reference TRBV14 and TRBJ2-7, is EAGVTQFPSHSVIEKGQTVTLRCDPISGHDNLYWYRRVMGKEIKFLLHFVKESKQDESGMPNNRFLAERTGGTYSTLKVQPAELEDSGVYFCASSPPGQGYEQYFGPGTRLTVT.

This chain links TRBV5-1 with TRBJ2-1, with 10 bases lining up with TRBD2. In germline, CDR1 is SGHRS, CDR2 YFSETQ. J lost 6 bases, V lost 4 bases, and 7 bases had no gene match. This CDR3 is 15 amino acids long. The chain's CDR3 is CASSRPSGSTNEQFF. The DNA of the CDR3 is TGCGCCAGCAGCAGGCCTAGCGGGAGTACCAATGAGCAGTTCTTC.